This T cell receptor (beta chain) stems from a study of blood T cell repertoires in COVID-19. In the study overall: Sources were T cells, B-cell-depleted T cells, or PBMCs; the material itself was cDNA or gDNA.

The table came from immunoSEQ multiplex PCR; TCRdb's copy has only in-frame clones and leaves some out. The table records about 200,000 clones, around nine tenths of them present only once. Living in 24 US areas, the participants were between roughly 18 and 95 years of age. Cohort placement rested on clinical history that participants reported themselves. This CDR3 is 12 amino acids long. V lost 10 bases, J lost 0 bases, and 7 bases lay in between. Germline values: CDR1 MDHEN, CDR2 SYDVKM. This chain connects TRBV28 to TRBJ1-3, with D hard to call. The receptor was derived from a young woman with acute COVID-19. Sample: PBMCs or T cells enriched from blood (not recorded which). The CDR3 here is CATRHSGNTIYF. The CDR3 region has the DNA TGTGCCACCAGACACTCTGGAAACACCATATATTTT.